The rows below give T cell receptor beta chains drawn from one sample of a study of Ad26.COV2.S vaccination and SARS-CoV-2 variants. Generated by immunoSEQ multiplex PCR, the TCRdb table keeps only in-frame clones and is missing some. The table has 410,000 or so clones, 92% seen once. Material: peripheral blood, obtained in a trial of Ad26.COV2.S vaccine versus placebo. The receptors derive from a person aged 18-65 years who received the Ad26.COV2.S COVID-19 vaccine or a placebo. Each CDR3 is given with its conserved first and last residue. The order of the fields is V gene, clone size, D gene, J gene, CDR3 protein, CDR3 DNA. D genes are given only for firm matches. A clone size is listed for some rows: how often the clone was seen (once, few, many), or a class if it is expanded.

TRBV9	-	-	TRBJ2-3	CASSVGFSISTDTQYF	TGTGCCAGCAGCGTAGGTTTCTCCATTAGCACAGATACGCAGTATTTT
TRBV6-2/TRBV6-3	-	TRBD1	TRBJ2-7	CASSPRGTGASYEQYF	TGTGCCAGCAGTCCGCGGGGGACAGGGGCGTCCTACGAGCAGTACTTC
TRBV30	-	-	TRBJ2-5	CAWSVVSYQETQYF	TGTGCCTGGAGTGTTGTCTCGTACCAAGAGACCCAGTACTTC
TRBV7-9	-	TRBD1	TRBJ1-4	CASSDRAEKLFF	TGTGCCAGCAGCGACAGGGCTGAAAAACTGTTTTTT
TRBV7-8	-	-	TRBJ2-1	CASSSLLGDEQFF	TGTGCCAGCAGCTCACTTCTGGGGGATGAGCAGTTCTTC
TRBV19	-	-	TRBJ2-1	CASSWAGSYNEQFF	TGTGCCAGTAGTTGGGCGGGGAGCTACAATGAGCAGTTCTTC
TRBV20-1	-	-	TRBJ2-7	CSASPLAEFYF	TGCAGTGCTAGTCCACTAGCCGAATTTTACTTC
TRBV3-1/TRBV3-2	-	TRBD2	TRBJ2-5	CASSQAGLAGKETQYF	TGTGCCAGCAGCCAAGCGGGACTAGCGGGGAAAGAGACCCAGTACTTC
TRBV5-5	-	TRBD2	TRBJ2-7	CASSWTSGETYEQYF	TGTGCCAGCAGCTGGACTAGCGGGGAGACCTACGAGCAGTACTTC
TRBV5-4	-	-	TRBJ1-4	CASSLGGGEKLFF	TGTGCCAGCAGCTTGGGTGGGGGTGAAAAACTGTTTTTT
TRBV7-9	-	-	TRBJ2-2	CASSRGTGELFF	TGTGCCAGCAGTCGAGGGACCGGGGAGCTGTTTTTT
TRBV19	-	-	TRBJ1-1	CASSLAPGNSEAFF	TGTGCCAGTAGCCTGGCCCCTGGGAATTCCGAAGCTTTCTTT
TRBV9	-	TRBD2	TRBJ2-1	CASSSETSVSYNEQFF	TGTGCCAGCAGCTCCGAGACTAGCGTGTCCTACAATGAGCAGTTCTTC
TRBV10-3	-	-	TRBJ2-5	CAISDLQAQETQYF	TGTGCCATCAGTGACTTACAGGCCCAAGAGACCCAGTACTTC
TRBV11-2	-	TRBD2	TRBJ2-3	CASSLGVGGAGGDTQYF	TGTGCCAGCAGCTTAGGCGTCGGGGGGGCCGGGGGAGATACGCAGTATTTT
TRBV30	-	-	TRBJ1-2	CAWSGGYYGYTF	TGTGCCTGGAGCGGAGGATACTATGGCTACACCTTC
TRBV6-2/TRBV6-3	-	TRBD1	TRBJ1-5	CASSHDRADQPQHF	TGTGCCAGCAGCCATGACAGGGCGGACCAGCCCCAGCATTTT
TRBV27	-	-	TRBJ2-7	CASSLSGVHEQYF	TGTGCCAGCAGTTTATCGGGGGTCCACGAGCAGTACTTC
TRBV11-2	-	-	TRBJ1-1	CASSLFGNPPENTEAFF	TGTGCCAGCAGCTTATTTGGCAACCCACCGGAGAACACTGAAGCTTTCTTT
TRBV19	-	TRBD1	TRBJ1-2	CASSIGTGRGYTF	TGTGCCAGTAGTATCGGGACAGGACGCGGCTACACCTTC
TRBV28	-	TRBD1	TRBJ2-2	CASSPDRVNTGELFF	TGTGCCAGCAGTCCGGACAGGGTCAACACCGGGGAGCTGTTTTTT
TRBV18	-	TRBD1	TRBJ1-1	CASSPAGQDLMNTEAFF	TGTGCCAGCTCACCTGCTGGACAGGACCTCATGAACACTGAAGCTTTCTTT
TRBV28	-	-	TRBJ1-2	CASSSPKSRDGRYGYTF	TGTGCCAGCAGTTCCCCAAAATCTCGGGACGGCCGTTATGGCTACACCTTC
TRBV7-6	-	TRBD2	TRBJ2-1	CASSSRLAGGPVEQFF	TGTGCCAGCAGCTCCCGACTAGCGGGGGGGCCCGTTGAGCAGTTCTTC
TRBV28	-	-	TRBJ2-7	CASSLAGWYEQYF	TGTGCCAGCAGTTTGGCAGGGTGGTACGAGCAGTACTTC
TRBV30	-	-	TRBJ1-6	CACRQGFKSYNSPLHF	TGTGCCTGCCGGCAGGGGTTTAAATCCTATAATTCACCCCTCCACTTT
TRBV18	-	TRBD1	TRBJ1-5	CASSRLGQEGSNQPQHF	TGTGCCAGCTCACGCTTGGGACAGGAGGGTAGCAATCAGCCCCAGCATTTT
TRBV5-1	-	TRBD2	TRBJ2-1	CASSLATTSGGLREQFF	TGCGCCAGCAGCTTAGCGACGACTAGCGGGGGTTTGCGGGAGCAGTTCTTC
TRBV7-9	-	TRBD1	TRBJ2-2	CASSLQGDTGELFF	TGTGCCAGCAGTCTCCAGGGGGACACCGGGGAGCTGTTTTTT
TRBV29-1	-	TRBD2	TRBJ2-1	CSVDFLADYNEQFF	TGCAGCGTTGATTTCCTAGCGGACTACAATGAGCAGTTCTTC
TRBV10-2	-	TRBD1	TRBJ1-5	CASSQGVSNQPQHF	TGCGCCAGCTCACAGGGGGTAAGCAATCAGCCCCAGCATTTT
TRBV18	-	-	TRBJ2-7	CASSPGLGYEQYF	TGTGCCAGCTCCCCTGGTTTGGGCTACGAGCAGTACTTC
TRBV11-2	once	-	TRBJ1-1	CASSLAYTANTEAFF	TGTGCCAGCAGCTTAGCGTACACAGCAAACACTGAAGCTTTCTTT
TRBV5-4	-	-	TRBJ2-3	CASSRDFYTDTQYF	TGTGCCAGCAGCAGGGACTTCTACACAGATACGCAGTATTTT
TRBV5-6	few	TRBD2	TRBJ2-7	CASRSLGGNHEQYF	TGTGCCAGCAGGTCATTGGGGGGGAATCACGAGCAGTACTTC
TRBV7-9	once	TRBD2	TRBJ2-1	CASSTGLAGSSYNEQFF	TGTGCCAGCAGCACTGGACTAGCGGGGAGCTCCTACAATGAGCAGTTCTTC
TRBV7-2	-	-	TRBJ2-1	CASSLASGSDEQFF	TGTGCCAGCAGCTTAGCTTCCGGGAGTGATGAGCAGTTCTTC
TRBV19	-	TRBD1	TRBJ2-5	CASSPRDRVTFGETQYF	TGTGCCAGTAGTCCCCGGGACAGGGTTACCTTTGGGGAGACCCAGTACTTC
TRBV28	few	-	TRBJ1-6	CASLTGGGNSPLHF	TGTGCCAGCCTAACGGGAGGGGGAAATTCACCCCTCCACTTT
TRBV2	once	TRBD1	TRBJ1-1	CASSTRQGGTEAFF	TGTGCCAGCTCGACTCGCCAGGGGGGGACTGAAGCTTTCTTT
TRBV4-1	few	-	TRBJ1-3	CASSQERPAVFSGNTIYF	TGCGCCAGCAGCCAAGAAAGGCCGGCGGTGTTCTCTGGAAACACCATATATTTT
TRBV19	-	-	TRBJ2-3	CAIPPPAGSTDTQYF	TGTGCCATCCCCCCCCCGGCGGGGAGCACAGATACGCAGTATTTT
TRBV6-5	-	TRBD1	TRBJ1-6	CASSSATGGHNSPLHF	TGTGCCAGCAGTTCCGCGACAGGGGGTCATAATTCACCCCTCCACTTT
TRBV7-8	-	-	TRBJ1-6	CASSRSYNSPLHF	TGTGCCAGCAGCCGTAGCTATAATTCACCCCTCCACTTT
TRBV24-1	-	-	TRBJ2-5	CATSDSGRAQETQYF	TGTGCCACCAGTGATTCCGGGCGGGCCCAAGAGACCCAGTACTTC
TRBV5-4	-	TRBD1	TRBJ1-1	CASRLGQGYSAEAFF	TGTGCCAGCAGATTGGGACAGGGGTATTCGGCTGAAGCTTTCTTT
TRBV7-6	-	TRBD1	TRBJ1-1	CASRRDSRMNTEAFF	TGTGCCAGCAGGAGGGACAGTCGAATGAACACTGAAGCTTTCTTT
TRBV9	-	-	TRBJ2-2	CASSPNTGELFF	TGTGCCAGCAGCCCGAACACCGGGGAGCTGTTTTTT
TRBV4-3	-	-	TRBJ2-7	CASSQGPGTNSYEQYF	TGCGCCAGCAGCCAAGGACCCGGGACAAACTCCTACGAGCAGTACTTC
TRBV7-9	-	TRBD1	TRBJ2-5	CASSSHRGLETQYF	TGTGCCAGCAGCTCGCACAGGGGGCTAGAGACCCAGTACTTC
TRBV9	-	TRBD2	TRBJ2-5	CASSASGGALETQYF	TGTGCCAGCAGCGCTAGCGGGGGGGCCCTTGAGACCCAGTACTTC
TRBV6-5	-	-	TRBJ1-1	CASSYSARHTEAFF	TGTGCCAGCAGTTACTCGGCCAGGCACACTGAAGCTTTCTTT
TRBV27	-	TRBD1	TRBJ2-5	CASSPTGGWETQYF	TGTGCCAGCAGTCCTACAGGGGGCTGGGAGACCCAGTACTTC
TRBV4-3	-	-	TRBJ2-2	CASSQVQLNTGELFF	TGCGCCAGCAGCCAAGTACAACTCAACACCGGGGAGCTGTTTTTT